The 14 T cell receptor beta chains below come from one sample, sequenced in a study of blood T cell repertoires in COVID-19. Assay used: immunoSEQ multiplex PCR; TCRdb lists only in-frame clones, some missing. The data hold 300,000 to 500,000 clones, with approximately 87% observed a single time. Sequencing was carried out using PBMCs or T cells enriched from blood (not recorded which). The receptors were gathered from a woman aged 30 to 39 with acute COVID-19.

The chain is built from TRBV9 and TRBJ1-1; 9 bases map to TRBD1. In germline, CDR1 is SGDLS, CDR2 YYNGEE. This CDR3 has 15 amino acids. The V gene end was trimmed by 2 bases and the J gene end by 1 base; junction bases not matched to a gene: 3. This chain's CDR3 is CASSVDRGPNTEAFF. Here the CDR3 DNA reads TGTGCCAGCAGCGTGGACAGGGGACCGAACACTGAAGCTTTCTTT.

This clone was observed a handful of times. This same CDR3 is encoded by further DNA sequences in the sample. J is TRBJ2-7 and V is TRBV24-1; 9 nucleotides line up with TRBD1. Germline V gene sequence: CDR1 KGHDR, CDR2 SFDVKD. This CDR3 spans 15 amino acids. J was trimmed by 2 bases and V by 3 bases; bases with no gene match: 4. In DNA form, the CDR3 reads TGTGCCACCAGTGATCCGGGACAGGGAACCTACGAGCAGTACTTC. This translates into CATSDPGQGTYEQYF.

This clone was counted between two and nine times. Other DNA sequences from this sample encode an identical CDR3 as well. The genes are TRBV11-2 and TRBJ1-5, with D unclear. V was pared by 1 base and J by 5 bases, with 6 bases between. The CDR3 consists of 13 residues. Germline V lookup: CDR1 SGHAT, CDR2 FQNNGV. The chain's CDR3 is CASSLVADQPQHF. The CDR3 DNA reads TGTGCCAGCAGCTTAGTAGCCGATCAGCCCCAGCATTTT.

A remark on this clone: An end of the junction differs from the germline gene, which may be a read error. Other DNA sequences within the sample encode an identical CDR3. The chain carries TRBV10-1 and TRBJ2-1, with D perhaps TRBD2 (6 bases). CDR1 WNHNN and CDR2 SYGVQD come from the germline V gene (reference sequence). This CDR3 region has 13 residues. This CDR3 reads CASSGGTDNEQFF. In DNA form, the CDR3 reads TGCGCCAGCAGTGGCGGGACGGACAACGAGCAGTTCTTC.

The chain couples TRBV5-6 to TRBJ1-2; no definite D call. CDR1 is SGHDT, CDR2 YYEEEE, per germline. The germline V and J ends were trimmed by 2 bases and 5 bases, with 7 bases remaining between them. CDR3 length equals 12 residues. In DNA form, the CDR3 reads TGTGCCAGCAGCTTCAGGAATTATGGCTACACCTTC. This sequence encodes CASSFRNYGYTF.

The chain is built from TRBV10-1 and TRBJ2-7; tentative D call: TRBD1 (5 bases). The V end lost 5 bases, the J end lost 2 bases, and 13 bases lay between the germline ends. Germline V gives CDR1 WNHNN, CDR2 SYGVQD (reference sequence). This CDR3 is 14 amino acids long. The CDR3 region has the DNA TGCGCCAGCAGTAAAGACAGTGTCCCCTACGAGCAGTACTTC. This translates into CASSKDSVPYEQYF.

The chain joins TRBV11-1 to TRBJ1-1; TRBD1 aligns across 9 bases. This CDR3 has 16 residues. Germline values: CDR1 SGHAT, CDR2 FQDESV (reference sequence). The junction had 9 bases not matched to a gene; V was cut back by 7 bases and J by 0 bases. The CDR3 DNA reads as TGTGCCAGCACCGGAAAGACAGGGGGGCTGAACACTGAAGCTTTCTTT. It translates to CASTGKTGGLNTEAFF.

The chain has TRBV18 and TRBJ1-1; 9 bases map to TRBD1. This CDR3 contains 15 residues. CDR1 is KGHSH, CDR2 LQKENI, per germline. With V trimmed by 4 bases and J by 3 bases, 6 bases remained unmatched. This CDR3 reads CASSRSTGGDTEAFF. CDR3 coding DNA: TGTGCCAGCTCACGTTCGACAGGGGGGGACACTGAAGCTTTCTTT.

The V gene is TRBV5-1, the J gene TRBJ1-3; a possible D gene is TRBD1 (6 bases). CDR1 and CDR2 (germline): SGHRS, YFSETQ. The CDR3 has 16 residues. V lost 2 bases to trimming and J lost 0 bases, with 12 bases between them. CDR3 amino acids: CASSFKTGFSGNTIYF. In DNA, the CDR3 is TGCGCCAGCAGCTTTAAAACAGGGTTCTCTGGAAACACCATATATTTT.

The chain has TRBV5-1 and TRBJ2-2, with 7 bases lining up with TRBD2. J gave up 3 bases and V 0 bases, and 2 bases lay outside the gene matches. Germline loops: CDR1 SGHRS, CDR2 YFSETQ. The length of the CDR3 is 15 residues. As DNA, the CDR3 is TGCGCCAGCAGCTTGGGGGACTACCACACCGGGGAGCTGTTTTTT. It codes for CASSLGDYHTGELFF.

The chain recombines TRBV5-1 with TRBJ1-6; 8 nucleotides match TRBD1. Germline CDR1 reads SGHRS; CDR2 reads YFSETQ. The J segment lost 5 bases and the V segment lost 8 bases, leaving 3 bases of the junction unmatched. The CDR3 consists of 13 residues. In DNA, the CDR3 is TGCGCCAGTCAACAGGGGGATAATTCACCCCTCCACTTT. This codes for CASQQGDNSPLHF.

This chain connects TRBV10-3 to TRBJ1-1; D uncertain. The CDR3 is made up of 13 amino acids. The V end lost 3 bases, the J end lost 1 base, and 6 bases lay between the germline ends. CDR1 ENHRY and CDR2 SYGVKD come from the germline V gene. The CDR3, as DNA: TGTGCCATCAGTGAAACAGCGAACACTGAAGCTTTCTTT. Protein sequence: CAISETANTEAFF.

The genes are TRBV5-4 and TRBJ2-6; possibly TRBD2 for D (7 bases). The CDR3 is 15 residues long. CDR1 and CDR2 from the germline V gene are SGHNT and YYREEE (reference sequence). Between the trimmed V and J ends, which lost 5 bases and 2 bases, there was a span of 11 bases. This chain's CDR3 is CASSLGGPGANVLTF. CDR3 sequence (DNA): TGTGCCAGCAGTCTCGGGGGGCCTGGGGCCAACGTCCTGACTTTC.

In this sample, this clone turned up once. V is TRBV6-1 and J is TRBJ2-3, with 7 bases aligning to TRBD2. The CDR3 has 15 residues. Trimming at V came to 3 bases and at J to 14 bases, leaving 17 bases not matched to a gene. The germline CDR1 and CDR2 sequences are MNHNS and SASEGT. The CDR3 DNA follows: TGTGCCAGCAGTGATATTTCCGGTAGACTAGCATCGCTGTATTTT. This codes for CASSDISGRLASLYF.